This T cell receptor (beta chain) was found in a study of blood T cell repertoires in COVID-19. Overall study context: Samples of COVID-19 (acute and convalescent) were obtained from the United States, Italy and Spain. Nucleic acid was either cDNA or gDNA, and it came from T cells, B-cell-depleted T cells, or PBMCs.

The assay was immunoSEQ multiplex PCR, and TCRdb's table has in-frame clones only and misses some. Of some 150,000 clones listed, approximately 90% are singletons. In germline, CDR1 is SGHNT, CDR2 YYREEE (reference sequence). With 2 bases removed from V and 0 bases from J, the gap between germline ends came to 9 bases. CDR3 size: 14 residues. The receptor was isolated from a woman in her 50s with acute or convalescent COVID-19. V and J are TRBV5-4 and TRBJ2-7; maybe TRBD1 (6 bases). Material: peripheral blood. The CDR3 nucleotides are TGTGCCAGCAGCTTATCGGACAGCTCCTACGAGCAGTACTTC. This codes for CASSLSDSSYEQYF.